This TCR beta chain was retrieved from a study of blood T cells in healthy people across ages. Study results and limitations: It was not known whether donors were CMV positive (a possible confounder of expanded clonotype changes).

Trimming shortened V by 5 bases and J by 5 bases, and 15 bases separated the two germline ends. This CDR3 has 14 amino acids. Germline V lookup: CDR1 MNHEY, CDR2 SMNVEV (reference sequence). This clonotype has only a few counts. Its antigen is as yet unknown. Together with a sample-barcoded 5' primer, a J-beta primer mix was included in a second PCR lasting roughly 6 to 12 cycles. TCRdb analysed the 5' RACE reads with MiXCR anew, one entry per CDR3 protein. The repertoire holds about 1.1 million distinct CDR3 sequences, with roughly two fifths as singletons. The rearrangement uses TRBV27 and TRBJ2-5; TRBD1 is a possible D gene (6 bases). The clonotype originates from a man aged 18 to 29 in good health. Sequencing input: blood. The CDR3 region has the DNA TGTGCCAGCAGTCCGAGAAAAACAGGGGAGACCCAGTACTTC. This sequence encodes CASSPRKTGETQYF.